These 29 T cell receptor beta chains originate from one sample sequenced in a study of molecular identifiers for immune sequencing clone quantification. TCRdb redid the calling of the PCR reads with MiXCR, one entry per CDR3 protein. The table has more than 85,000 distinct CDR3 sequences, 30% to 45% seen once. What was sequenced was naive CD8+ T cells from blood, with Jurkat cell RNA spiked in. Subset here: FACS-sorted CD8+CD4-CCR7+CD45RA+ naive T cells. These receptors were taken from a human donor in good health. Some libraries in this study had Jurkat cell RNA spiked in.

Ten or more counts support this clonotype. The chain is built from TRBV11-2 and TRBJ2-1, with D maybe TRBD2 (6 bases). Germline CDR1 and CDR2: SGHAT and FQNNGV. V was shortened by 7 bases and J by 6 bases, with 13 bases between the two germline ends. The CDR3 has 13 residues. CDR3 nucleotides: TGTGCCAGCACCCCGACTAGTAGCAATGAGCAGTTCTTC. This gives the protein CASTPTSSNEQFF.

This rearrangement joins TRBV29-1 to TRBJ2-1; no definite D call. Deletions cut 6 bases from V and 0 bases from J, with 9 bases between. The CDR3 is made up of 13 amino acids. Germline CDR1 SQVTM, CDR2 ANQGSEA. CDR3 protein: CSVRLPSYNEQFF. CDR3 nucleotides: TGCAGCGTCAGACTTCCCTCCTACAATGAGCAGTTCTTC.

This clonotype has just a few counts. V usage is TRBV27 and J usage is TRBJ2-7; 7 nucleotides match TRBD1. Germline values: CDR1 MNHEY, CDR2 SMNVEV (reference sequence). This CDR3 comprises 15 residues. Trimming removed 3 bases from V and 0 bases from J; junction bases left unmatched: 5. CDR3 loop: CASSFGRDSSYEQYF. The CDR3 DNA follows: TGTGCCAGCAGTTTTGGCCGGGACAGCTCCTACGAGCAGTACTTC.

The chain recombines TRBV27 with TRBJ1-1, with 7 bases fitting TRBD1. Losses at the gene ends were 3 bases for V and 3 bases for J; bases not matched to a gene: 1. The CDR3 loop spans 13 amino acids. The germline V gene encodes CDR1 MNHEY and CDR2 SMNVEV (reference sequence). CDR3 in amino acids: CASSFTGDTEAFF. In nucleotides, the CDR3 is TGTGCCAGCAGTTTTACAGGGGACACTGAAGCTTTCTTT.

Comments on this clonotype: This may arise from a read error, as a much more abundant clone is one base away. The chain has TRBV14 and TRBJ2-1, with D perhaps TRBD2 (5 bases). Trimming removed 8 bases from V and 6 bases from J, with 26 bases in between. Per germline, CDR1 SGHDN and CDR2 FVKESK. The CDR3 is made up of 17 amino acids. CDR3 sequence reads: CASAKTREGGSFNEQFF. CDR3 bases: TGTGCCAGCGCGAAGACTCGAGAGGGCGGAAGTTTCAATGAGCAGTTCTTC.

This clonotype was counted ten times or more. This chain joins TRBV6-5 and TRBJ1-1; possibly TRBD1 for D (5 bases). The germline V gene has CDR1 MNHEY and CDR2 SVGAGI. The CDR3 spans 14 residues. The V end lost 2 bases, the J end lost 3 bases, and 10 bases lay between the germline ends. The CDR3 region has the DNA TGTGCCAGCAGTTACGCCAGGGCTTACACTGAAGCTTTCTTT. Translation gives CASSYARAYTEAFF.

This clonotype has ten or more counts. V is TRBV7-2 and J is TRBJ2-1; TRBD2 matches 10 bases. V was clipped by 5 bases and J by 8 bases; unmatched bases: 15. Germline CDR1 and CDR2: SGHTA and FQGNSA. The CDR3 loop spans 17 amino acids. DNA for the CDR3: TGTGCCAGCAGCCTCTCGGGGACTAGCGCCACCTGGGATGAGCAGTTCTTC. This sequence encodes CASSLSGTSATWDEQFF.

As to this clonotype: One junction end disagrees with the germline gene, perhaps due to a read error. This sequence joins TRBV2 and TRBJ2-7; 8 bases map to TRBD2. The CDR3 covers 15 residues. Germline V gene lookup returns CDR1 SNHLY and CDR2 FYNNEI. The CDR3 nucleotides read TGTGCCAGCAGCTTAGCGGGGTTCAGCTCCTACGAGCGGTACTTC. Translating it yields CASSLAGFSSYERYF.

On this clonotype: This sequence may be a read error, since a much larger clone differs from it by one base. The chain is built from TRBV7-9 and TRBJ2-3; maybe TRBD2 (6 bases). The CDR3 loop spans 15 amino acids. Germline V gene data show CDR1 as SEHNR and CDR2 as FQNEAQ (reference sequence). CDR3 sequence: CAGSLGGRITDTQYF. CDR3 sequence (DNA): TGTGCCGGCAGCTTAGGAGGGCGGATCACAGATACGCAGTATTTT.

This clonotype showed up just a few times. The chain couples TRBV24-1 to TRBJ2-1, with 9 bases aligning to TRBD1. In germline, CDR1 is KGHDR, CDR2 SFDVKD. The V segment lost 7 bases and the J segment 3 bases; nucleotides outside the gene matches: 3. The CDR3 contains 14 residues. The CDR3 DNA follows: TGTGCCACCAGGGGGACAGGGAACTACAATGAGCAGTTCTTC. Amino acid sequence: CATRGTGNYNEQFF.

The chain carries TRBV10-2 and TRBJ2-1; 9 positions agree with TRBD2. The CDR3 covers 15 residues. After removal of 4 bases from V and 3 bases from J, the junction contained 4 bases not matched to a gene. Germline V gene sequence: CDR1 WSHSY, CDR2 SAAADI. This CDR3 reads CASSGLAGNYNEQFF. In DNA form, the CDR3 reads TGCGCCAGCAGTGGCCTAGCGGGAAACTACAATGAGCAGTTCTTC.

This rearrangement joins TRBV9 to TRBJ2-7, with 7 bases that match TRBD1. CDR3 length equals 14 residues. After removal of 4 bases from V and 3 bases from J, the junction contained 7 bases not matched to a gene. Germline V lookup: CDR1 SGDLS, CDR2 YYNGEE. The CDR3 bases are TGTGCCAGCAGCCCCCGGACAGGATACTACGAGCAGTACTTC. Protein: CASSPRTGYYEQYF.

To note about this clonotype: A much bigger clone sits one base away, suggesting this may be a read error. The CDR3 region is CDSSYTGGVEQYF. As DNA, the CDR3 is TGTGACAGCAGTTATACAGGGGGCGTCGAGCAGTACTTC. The chain uses TRBV6-5 and TRBJ2-7; TRBD1 agrees at 9 bases. CDR1 and CDR2 from the germline V gene are MNHEY and SVGAGI. This CDR3 is built from 13 residues.

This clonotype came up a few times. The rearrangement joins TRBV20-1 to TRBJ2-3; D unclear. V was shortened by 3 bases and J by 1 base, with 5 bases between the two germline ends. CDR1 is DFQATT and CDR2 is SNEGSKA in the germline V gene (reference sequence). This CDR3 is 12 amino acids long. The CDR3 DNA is TGCAGTGCTAGGGGCCGCACAGATACGCAGTATTTT. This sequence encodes CSARGRTDTQYF.

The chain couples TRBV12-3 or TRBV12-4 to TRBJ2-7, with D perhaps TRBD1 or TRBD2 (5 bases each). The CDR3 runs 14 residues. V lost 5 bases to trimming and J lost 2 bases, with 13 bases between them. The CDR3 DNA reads TGTGCCAGCAGTCTAGGGGACGGTACCTACGAGCAGTACTTC. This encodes CASSLGDGTYEQYF.

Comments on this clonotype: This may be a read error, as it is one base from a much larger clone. The CDR3 loop reads CASSLKDTSYEQYF. In nucleotides, the CDR3 is TGCGCCAGCAGCTTGAAGGACACCTCCTACGAGCAGTACTTC. The J gene is TRBJ2-7, the V gene TRBV5-1, with D perhaps TRBD1 (5 bases). Germline CDR1 and CDR2: SGHRS and YFSETQ. The length of the CDR3 is 14 residues. Trimming pared 1 base from V and 0 bases from J, leaving 8 bases between.

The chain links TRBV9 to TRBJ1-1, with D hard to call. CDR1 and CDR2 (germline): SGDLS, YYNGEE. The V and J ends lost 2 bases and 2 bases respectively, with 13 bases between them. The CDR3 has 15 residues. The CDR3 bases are TGTGCCAGCAGCGTGACCGGTCGGACTAACACTGAAGCTTTCTTT. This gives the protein CASSVTGRTNTEAFF.

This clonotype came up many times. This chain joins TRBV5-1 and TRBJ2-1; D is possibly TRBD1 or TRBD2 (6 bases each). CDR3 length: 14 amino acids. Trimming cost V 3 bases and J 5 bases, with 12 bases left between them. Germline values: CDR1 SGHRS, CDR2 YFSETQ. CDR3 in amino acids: CASSWRGDDNEQFF. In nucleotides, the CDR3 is TGCGCCAGCAGCTGGAGGGGGGACGACAATGAGCAGTTCTTC.

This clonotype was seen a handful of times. The CDR3 spells CASSVAEGYTDTQYF. The CDR3 bases are TGTGCCAGCAGCGTAGCGGAGGGTTACACAGATACGCAGTATTTT. This rearrangement joins TRBV9 to TRBJ2-3; D may be TRBD2 (6 bases). There are 15 residues in the CDR3. Germline CDR1 is SGDLS and CDR2 is YYNGEE. Trimming took 0 bases from V and 2 from J, leaving 10 bases between them.

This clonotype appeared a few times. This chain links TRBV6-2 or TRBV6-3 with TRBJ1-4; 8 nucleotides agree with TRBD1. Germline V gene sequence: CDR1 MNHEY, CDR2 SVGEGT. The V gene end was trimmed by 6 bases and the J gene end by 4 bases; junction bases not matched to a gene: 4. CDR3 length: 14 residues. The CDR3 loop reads CASRDRDHNEKLFF. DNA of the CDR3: TGTGCCAGCAGGGACAGGGATCATAATGAAAAACTGTTTTTT.

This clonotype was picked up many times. In nucleotides, the CDR3 is TGTGCCAGCAGCCCGGGACGGGGGGAAGGAGGGCCAGATACGCAGTATTTT. Translating gives CASSPGRGEGGPDTQYF. The chain combines TRBV12-3 or TRBV12-4 with TRBJ2-3; TRBD2 matches 7 bases. The ends lost 6 bases at V and 4 bases at J; junction bases unmatched: 16. CDR3 length: 17 amino acids.

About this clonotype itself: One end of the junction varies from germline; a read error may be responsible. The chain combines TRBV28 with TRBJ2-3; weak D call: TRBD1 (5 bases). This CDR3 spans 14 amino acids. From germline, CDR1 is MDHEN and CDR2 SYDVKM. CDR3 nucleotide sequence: TGTGCCAACAGTTTCGTGTCCGGCACAGGTACGCAGTATTTT. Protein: CANSFVSGTGTQYF.

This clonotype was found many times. CDR3 bases: TGTGCCACCAGTACCGGGACTAGCGGACTTCCCTACAATGAGCAGTTCTTC. Translating it yields CATSTGTSGLPYNEQFF. The chain has TRBV24-1 and TRBJ2-1; 11 nucleotides line up with TRBD2. This CDR3 has 17 residues. The V gene end was trimmed by 6 bases and the J gene end by 2 bases; junction bases not matched to a gene: 8. The V gene's germline CDR1 is KGHDR and CDR2 SFDVKD.

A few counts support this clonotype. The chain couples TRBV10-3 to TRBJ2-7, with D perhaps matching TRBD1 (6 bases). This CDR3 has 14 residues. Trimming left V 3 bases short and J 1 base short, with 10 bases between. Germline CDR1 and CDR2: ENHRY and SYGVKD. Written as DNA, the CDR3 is TGTGCCATCAGTGACCGGGACAAGTCCTACGAGCAGTACTTC. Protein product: CAISDRDKSYEQYF.

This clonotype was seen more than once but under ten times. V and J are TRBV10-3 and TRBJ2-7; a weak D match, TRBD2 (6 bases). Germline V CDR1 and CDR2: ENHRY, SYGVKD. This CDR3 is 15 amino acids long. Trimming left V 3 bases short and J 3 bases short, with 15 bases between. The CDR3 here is CAISDGVAVLYEQYF. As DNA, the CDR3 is TGTGCCATCAGTGATGGAGTAGCGGTCCTCTACGAGCAGTACTTC.

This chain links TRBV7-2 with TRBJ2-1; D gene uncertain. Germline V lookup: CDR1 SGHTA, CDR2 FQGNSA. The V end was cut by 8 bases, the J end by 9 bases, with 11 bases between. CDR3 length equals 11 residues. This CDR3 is CASVWSAEQFF. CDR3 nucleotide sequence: TGTGCCAGCGTTTGGTCCGCTGAGCAGTTCTTC.

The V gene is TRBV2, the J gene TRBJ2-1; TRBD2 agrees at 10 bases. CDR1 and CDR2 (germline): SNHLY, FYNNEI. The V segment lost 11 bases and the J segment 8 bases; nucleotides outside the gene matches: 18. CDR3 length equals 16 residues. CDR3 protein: CASKTAWLAGDDEQFF. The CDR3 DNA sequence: TGTGCCTCGAAGACAGCCTGGCTAGCGGGAGACGATGAGCAGTTCTTC.

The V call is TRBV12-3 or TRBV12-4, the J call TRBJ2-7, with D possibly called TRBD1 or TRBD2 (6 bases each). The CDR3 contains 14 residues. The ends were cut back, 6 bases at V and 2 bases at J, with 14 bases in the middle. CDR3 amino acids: CASSQGGTTYEQYF. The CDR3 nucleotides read TGTGCCAGCAGCCAAGGGGGGACCACCTACGAGCAGTACTTC.

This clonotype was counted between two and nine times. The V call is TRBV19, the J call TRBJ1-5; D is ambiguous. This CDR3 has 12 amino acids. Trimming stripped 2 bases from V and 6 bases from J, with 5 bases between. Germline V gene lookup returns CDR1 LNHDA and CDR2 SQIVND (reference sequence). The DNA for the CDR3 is TGTGCCAGTAGTATATGGGGTCAGCCCCAGCATTTT. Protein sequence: CASSIWGQPQHF.